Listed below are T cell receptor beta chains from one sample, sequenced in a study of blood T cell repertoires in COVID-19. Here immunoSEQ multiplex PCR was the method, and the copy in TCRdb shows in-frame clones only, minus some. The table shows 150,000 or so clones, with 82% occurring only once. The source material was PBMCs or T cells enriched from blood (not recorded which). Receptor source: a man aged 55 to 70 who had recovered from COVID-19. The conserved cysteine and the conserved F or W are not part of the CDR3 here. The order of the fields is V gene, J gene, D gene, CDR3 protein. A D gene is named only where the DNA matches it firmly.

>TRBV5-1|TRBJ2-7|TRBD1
ASSNSANRGQYEQY
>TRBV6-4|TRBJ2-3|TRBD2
ASSGLAGGTDTQY
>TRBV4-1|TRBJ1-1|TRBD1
ARHLPGQQNTEAF
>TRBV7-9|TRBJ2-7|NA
ASSLGPRDQTYEQY
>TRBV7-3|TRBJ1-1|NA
ASSSTVNTEAF
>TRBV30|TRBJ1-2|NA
AWTRGTSYGYT
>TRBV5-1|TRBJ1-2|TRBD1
ASSLDGQGGYGYT
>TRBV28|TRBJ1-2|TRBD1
ASSLPGTGLRYT
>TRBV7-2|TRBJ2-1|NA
ASSPRAYNEQF
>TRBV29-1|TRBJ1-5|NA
SVEWQKNQPQH
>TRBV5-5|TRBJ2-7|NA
ASSLAGSYEQY
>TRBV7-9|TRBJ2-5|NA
ASSEDRETQY
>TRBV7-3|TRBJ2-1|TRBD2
ASSPRGLAGRSYNEQF
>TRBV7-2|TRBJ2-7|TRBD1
ASSLGGTGLHEQY
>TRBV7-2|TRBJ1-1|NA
ASSRGGRNTEAF
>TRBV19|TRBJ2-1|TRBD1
ASSFTGVNEQF
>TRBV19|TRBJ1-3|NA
GSSRPASSGNTIY
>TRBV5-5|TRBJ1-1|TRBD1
ASSLVLGDSLNTEAF
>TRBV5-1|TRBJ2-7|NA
ASSLLSAENEQY
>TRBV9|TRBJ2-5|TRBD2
ASSVQAGGQETQY
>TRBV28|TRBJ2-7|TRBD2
ASSPLGREQY
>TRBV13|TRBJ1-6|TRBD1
ASSSTGTHSPLH
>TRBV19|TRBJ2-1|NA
ASSIGGRGEQF
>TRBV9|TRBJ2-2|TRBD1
ASSVGDREYGGELF
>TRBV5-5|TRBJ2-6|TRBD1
ASSLLFRDRVNGANVLT
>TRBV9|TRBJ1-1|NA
ASSVGAMNTEAF
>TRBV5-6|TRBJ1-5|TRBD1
ASSPNRGKGVSQH
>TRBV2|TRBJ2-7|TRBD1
ASSGPGQGVKQY
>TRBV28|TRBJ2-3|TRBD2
ASSYRGGRSDTQY
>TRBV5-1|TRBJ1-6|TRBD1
ASSLEGADSPLH
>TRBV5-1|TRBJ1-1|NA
ASSLYQGRRTEAF
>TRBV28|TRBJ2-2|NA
ASSENGGVKTGELF
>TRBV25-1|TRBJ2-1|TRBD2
ASSECASGSYNEQF